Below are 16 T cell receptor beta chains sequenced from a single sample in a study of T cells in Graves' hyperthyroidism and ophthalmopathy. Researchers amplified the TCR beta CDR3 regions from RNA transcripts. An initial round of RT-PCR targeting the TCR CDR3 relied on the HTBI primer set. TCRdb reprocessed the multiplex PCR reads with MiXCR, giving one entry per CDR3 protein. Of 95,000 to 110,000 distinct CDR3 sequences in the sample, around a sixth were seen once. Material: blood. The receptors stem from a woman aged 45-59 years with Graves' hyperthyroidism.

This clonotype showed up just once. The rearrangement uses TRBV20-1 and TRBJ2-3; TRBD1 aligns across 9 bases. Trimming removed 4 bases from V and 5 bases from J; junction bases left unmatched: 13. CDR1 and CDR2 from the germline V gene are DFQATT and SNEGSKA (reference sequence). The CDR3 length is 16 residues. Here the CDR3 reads CSAMGSGQGILDTQYF. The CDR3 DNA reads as TGCAGTGCTATGGGCTCGGGACAGGGTATTTTAGATACGCAGTATTTT.

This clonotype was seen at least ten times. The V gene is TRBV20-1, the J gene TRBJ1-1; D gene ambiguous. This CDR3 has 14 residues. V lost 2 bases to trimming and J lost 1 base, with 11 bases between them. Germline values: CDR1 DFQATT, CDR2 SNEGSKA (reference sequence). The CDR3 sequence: CSARTPEWNTEAFF. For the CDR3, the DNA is TGCAGTGCTAGAACACCAGAGTGGAACACTGAAGCTTTCTTT.

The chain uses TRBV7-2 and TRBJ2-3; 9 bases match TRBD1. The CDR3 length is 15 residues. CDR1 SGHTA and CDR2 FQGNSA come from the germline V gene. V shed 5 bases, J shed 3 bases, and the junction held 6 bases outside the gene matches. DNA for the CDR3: TGTGCCAGCAGCATAACCGGGACAGGGACAGATACGCAGTATTTT. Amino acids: CASSITGTGTDTQYF.

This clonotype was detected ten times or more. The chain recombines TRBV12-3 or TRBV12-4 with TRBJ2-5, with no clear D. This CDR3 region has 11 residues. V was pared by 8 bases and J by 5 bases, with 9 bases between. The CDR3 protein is CASRTGETQYF. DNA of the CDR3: TGTGCCAGCCGCACCGGCGAGACCCAGTACTTC.

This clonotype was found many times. The CDR3 DNA sequence: TGTGCCAGCAGCTCCTTGAATCAGCCCCAGCATTTT. Its translation is CASSSLNQPQHF. The chain combines TRBV11-2 with TRBJ1-5, with D uncertain. This CDR3 has 12 residues. V lost 4 bases and J 4 bases, leaving 5 bases between the germline ends. Germline V gives CDR1 SGHAT, CDR2 FQNNGV.

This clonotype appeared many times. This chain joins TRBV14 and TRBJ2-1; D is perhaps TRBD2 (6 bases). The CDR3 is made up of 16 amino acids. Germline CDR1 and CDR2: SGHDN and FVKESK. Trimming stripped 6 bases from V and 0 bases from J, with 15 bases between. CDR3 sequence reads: CASSQWAGSSYNEQFF. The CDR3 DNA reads TGTGCCAGCAGTCAATGGGCGGGAAGCTCCTACAATGAGCAGTTCTTC.

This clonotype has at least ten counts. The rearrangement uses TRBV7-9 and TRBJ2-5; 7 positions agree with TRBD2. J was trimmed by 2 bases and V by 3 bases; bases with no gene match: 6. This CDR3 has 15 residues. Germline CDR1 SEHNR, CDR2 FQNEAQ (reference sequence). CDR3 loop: CASSFLPSGQETQYF. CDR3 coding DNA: TGTGCCAGCAGCTTCCTTCCTAGCGGACAAGAGACCCAGTACTTC.

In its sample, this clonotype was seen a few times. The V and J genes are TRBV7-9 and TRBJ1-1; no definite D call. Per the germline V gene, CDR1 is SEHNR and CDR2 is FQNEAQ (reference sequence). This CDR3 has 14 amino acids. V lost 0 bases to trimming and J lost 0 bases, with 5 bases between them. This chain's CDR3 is CASSLAPLNTEAFF. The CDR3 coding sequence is TGTGCCAGCAGCTTAGCGCCTCTGAACACTGAAGCTTTCTTT.

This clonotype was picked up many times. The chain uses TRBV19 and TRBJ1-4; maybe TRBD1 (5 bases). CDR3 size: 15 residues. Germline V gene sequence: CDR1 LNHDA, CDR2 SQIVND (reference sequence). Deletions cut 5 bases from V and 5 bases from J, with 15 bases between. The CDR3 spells CASSPRRGRNEKLFF. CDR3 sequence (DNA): TGTGCCAGTAGTCCCAGGAGGGGACGAAATGAAAAACTGTTTTTT.

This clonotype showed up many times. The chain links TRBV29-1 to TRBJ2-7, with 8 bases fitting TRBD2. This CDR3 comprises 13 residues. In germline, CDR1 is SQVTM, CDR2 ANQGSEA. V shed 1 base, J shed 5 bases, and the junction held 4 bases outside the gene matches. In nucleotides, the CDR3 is TGCAGCGTTGAAGCCCGGGGGGGGGACGAGCAGTACTTC. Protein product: CSVEARGGDEQYF.

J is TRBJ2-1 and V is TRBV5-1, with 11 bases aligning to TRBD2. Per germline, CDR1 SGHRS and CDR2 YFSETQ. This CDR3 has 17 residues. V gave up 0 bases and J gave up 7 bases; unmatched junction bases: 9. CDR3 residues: CASSLAAELAGVNEQFF. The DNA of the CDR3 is TGCGCCAGCAGCTTGGCCGCGGAACTAGCGGGAGTAAATGAGCAGTTCTTC.

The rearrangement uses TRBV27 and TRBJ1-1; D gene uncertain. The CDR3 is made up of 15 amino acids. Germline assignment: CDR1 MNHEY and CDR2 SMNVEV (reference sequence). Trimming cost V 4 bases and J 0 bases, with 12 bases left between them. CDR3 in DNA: TGTGCCAGCAGTTCACAACAGATCATGAACACTGAAGCTTTCTTT. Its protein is CASSSQQIMNTEAFF.

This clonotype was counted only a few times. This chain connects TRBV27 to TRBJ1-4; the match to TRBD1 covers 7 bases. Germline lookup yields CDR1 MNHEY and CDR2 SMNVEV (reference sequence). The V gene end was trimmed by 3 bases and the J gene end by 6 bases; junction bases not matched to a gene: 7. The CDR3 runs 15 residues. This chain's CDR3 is CASSLGGGQYEKLFF. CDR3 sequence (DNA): TGTGCCAGCAGTTTGGGGGGGGGACAGTATGAAAAACTGTTTTTT.

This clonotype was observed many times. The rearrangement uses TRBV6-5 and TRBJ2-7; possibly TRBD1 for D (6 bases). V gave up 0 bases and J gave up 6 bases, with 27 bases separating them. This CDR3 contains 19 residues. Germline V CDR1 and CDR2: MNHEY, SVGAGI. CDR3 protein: CASSYSISLRTVAWGEQYF. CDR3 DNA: TGTGCCAGCAGTTACTCGATATCGCTCCGGACAGTCGCTTGGGGCGAGCAGTACTTC.

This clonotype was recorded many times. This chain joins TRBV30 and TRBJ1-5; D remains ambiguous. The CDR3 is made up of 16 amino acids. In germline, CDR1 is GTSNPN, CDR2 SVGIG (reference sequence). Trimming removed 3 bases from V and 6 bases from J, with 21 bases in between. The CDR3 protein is CAWSNQRPLGFQPQHF. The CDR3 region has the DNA TGTGCCTGGAGCAATCAACGGCCCCTAGGGTTTCAGCCCCAGCATTTT.

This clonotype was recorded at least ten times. The CDR3 DNA is TGTGCCAGCAGCCAGTACACTGAAGCTTTCTTT. Translated, it gives CASSQYTEAFF. The chain has TRBV14 and TRBJ1-1; no firm D call. Per germline, CDR1 SGHDN and CDR2 FVKESK. The CDR3 runs to 11 residues. V was pared by 3 bases and J by 3 bases, with 2 bases between.